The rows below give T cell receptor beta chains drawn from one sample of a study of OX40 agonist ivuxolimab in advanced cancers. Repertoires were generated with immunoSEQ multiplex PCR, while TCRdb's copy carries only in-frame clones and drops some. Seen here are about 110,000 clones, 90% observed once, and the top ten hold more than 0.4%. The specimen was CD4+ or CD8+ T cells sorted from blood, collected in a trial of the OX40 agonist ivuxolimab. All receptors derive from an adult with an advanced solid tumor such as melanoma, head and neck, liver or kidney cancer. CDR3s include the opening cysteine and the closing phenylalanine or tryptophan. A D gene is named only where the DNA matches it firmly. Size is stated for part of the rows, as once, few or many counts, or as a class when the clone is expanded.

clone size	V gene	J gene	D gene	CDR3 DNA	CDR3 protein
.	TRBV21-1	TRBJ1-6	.	TGTGCCAGCACCAAAAGGACAGGGAGGACTAATTCACCCCTCCACTTT	CASTKRTGRTNSPLHF
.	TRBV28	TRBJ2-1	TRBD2	TGTGCCAGCAGTTTAGGCCTCGGGACTAGGCAGAGCGAGCAGTTCTTC	CASSLGLGTRQSEQFF
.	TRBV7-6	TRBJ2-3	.	TGTGCCAGCAGCTTACCAGCGACAGATACGCAGTATTTT	CASSLPATDTQYF
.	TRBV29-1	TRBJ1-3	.	TGCAGCGTTGAAGAAGTTTCTGGAAACACCATATATTTT	CSVEEVSGNTIYF
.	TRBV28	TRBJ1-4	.	TGTGCCAGCAGAGAGGGTAACGAACGTGAAAAACTGTTTTTT	CASREGNEREKLFF
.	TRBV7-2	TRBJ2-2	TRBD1	TGTGCCAGCAGCCGGACAGGGAGCACCGGGGAGCTGTTTTTT	CASSRTGSTGELFF
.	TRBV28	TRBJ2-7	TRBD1	TGTGCCAGCAGTGGCGACAGGGGGGACTACGAGCAGTACTTC	CASSGDRGDYEQYF
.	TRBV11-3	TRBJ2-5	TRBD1	TGTGCCAGCAGCACGGGACAGTCAGAGACCCAGTACTTC	CASSTGQSETQYF
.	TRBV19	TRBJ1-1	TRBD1	TGTGCCAGTAGTATAGGAGACAGGGAGATCACTGAAGCTTTCTTT	CASSIGDREITEAFF
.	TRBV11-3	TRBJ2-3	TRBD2	TGTGCCAGCAGCTTAAAAACTCTAGCGGGGGGGCGTGATACGCAGTATTTT	CASSLKTLAGGRDTQYF
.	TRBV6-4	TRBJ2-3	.	TGTGCCAGCAGTGCGGGGGCACGGAGAGATACGCAGTATTTT	CASSAGARRDTQYF
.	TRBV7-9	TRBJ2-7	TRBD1	TGTGCCAGCAGCCCCCGGACAGGGGCCTACGAGCAGTACTTC	CASSPRTGAYEQYF
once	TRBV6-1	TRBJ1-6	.	TGTGCCAGCAGTGAAGCGGGGCGGAATTCACCCCTCCACTTT	CASSEAGRNSPLHF
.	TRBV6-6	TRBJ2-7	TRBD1	TGTGCCAGCAGTGCCGGGACAGGGATTTACGAGCAGTACTTC	CASSAGTGIYEQYF
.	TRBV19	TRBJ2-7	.	TGTGCCAGTAGCACGGCTACAGGCTACAACGAGCAGTACTTC	CASSTATGYNEQYF
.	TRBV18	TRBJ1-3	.	TGTGCCAGCTCACGACAGGACTCTGGAAACACCATATATTTT	CASSRQDSGNTIYF
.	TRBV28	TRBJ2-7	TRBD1	TGTGCCAGCAGTATACCGGGACAGGTGAACGAGCAGTACTTC	CASSIPGQVNEQYF
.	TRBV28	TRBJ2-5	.	TGTGCCAGCAGCCCAGGACAGTTCCAAGAGACCCAGTACTTC	CASSPGQFQETQYF
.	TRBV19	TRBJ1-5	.	TGTGCCAGTAGTTCCGCCCCTTACACCGGGGGTGGTCAGCCCCAGCATTTT	CASSSAPYTGGGQPQHF
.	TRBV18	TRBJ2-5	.	TGTGCCAGCTCACCACTAGGACAGCAAGAGACCCAGTACTTC	CASSPLGQQETQYF
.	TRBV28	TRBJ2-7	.	TGTGCCAGCAACAAAAGTAGTTACGAGCAGTACTTC	CASNKSSYEQYF
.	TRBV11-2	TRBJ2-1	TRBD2	TGTGCCAGCAGCTCAGGGGGACTAGCGGCGATATACAATGAGCAGTTCTTC	CASSSGGLAAIYNEQFF
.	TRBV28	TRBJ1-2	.	TGTGCCAGCAGTTTTCGGCCTAACTATGGCTACACCTTC	CASSFRPNYGYTF
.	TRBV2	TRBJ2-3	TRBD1	TGTGCCAGCAGTGAATTGGGACAGGCTACCTGGGATACGCAGTATTTT	CASSELGQATWDTQYF
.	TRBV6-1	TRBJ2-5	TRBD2	TGTGCCAGCAGTTTCCTCGCGGGGGGGAAGGAGACCCAGTACTTC	CASSFLAGGKETQYF
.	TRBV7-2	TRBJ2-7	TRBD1	TGTGCCAGCAGTTGGGACAGGGAGTCCTACGAGCAGTACTTC	CASSWDRESYEQYF
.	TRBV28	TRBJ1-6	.	TGTGCCAGCAGGCCTCAGACACCAACCCTCCACTTT	CASRPQTPTLHF
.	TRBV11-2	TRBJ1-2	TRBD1	TGTGCCAGCAGCTCTGCGGCAGGGGGCAGGAATGGCTACACCTTC	CASSSAAGGRNGYTF
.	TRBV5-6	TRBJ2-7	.	TGTGCCAGCAGCCTGGGACACGCCTACGAGCAGTACTTC	CASSLGHAYEQYF
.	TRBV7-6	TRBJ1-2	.	TGTGCCAGCAGCTTAGCTCGGGATGGCTATGGCTACACCTTC	CASSLARDGYGYTF
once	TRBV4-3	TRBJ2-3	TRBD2	TGCGCCAGCAGCCAAGATATCGCGGGGGGGCCGCCAGATACGCAGTATTTT	CASSQDIAGGPPDTQYF
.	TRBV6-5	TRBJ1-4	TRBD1	TGTGCCAGCAGTTACTCGGGCGGACAGGGCCACGAAAAACTGTTTTTT	CASSYSGGQGHEKLFF
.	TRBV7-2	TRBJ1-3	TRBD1	TGTGCCAGCAGCTTAGCTCCAGGGGGGTCTGGAAACACCATATATTTT	CASSLAPGGSGNTIYF
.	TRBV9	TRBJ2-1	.	TGTGCCAGCAGCCCCTATGACTCATCCTACAATGAGCAGTTCTTC	CASSPYDSSYNEQFF
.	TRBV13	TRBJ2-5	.	TGTGCCAGCAGCATCCCCCAAGAGACCCAGTACTTC	CASSIPQETQYF
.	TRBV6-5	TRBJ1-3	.	TGTGCCAGCAGCCTCGGACGGACCTCTGGAAACACCATATATTTT	CASSLGRTSGNTIYF
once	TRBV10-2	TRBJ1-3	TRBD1	TGCGCCAGCTCCGACAGGGGAAGGCAAGGAGACTCTGGAAACACCATATATTTT	CASSDRGRQGDSGNTIYF
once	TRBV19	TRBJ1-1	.	TGTGCCAGTAGTATGGCAGGAAGGAACACTGAAGCTTTCTTT	CASSMAGRNTEAFF
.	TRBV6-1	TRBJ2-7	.	TGTGCCAGCAGGACAAATTACGAGCAGTACTTC	CASRTNYEQYF
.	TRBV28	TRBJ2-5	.	TGTGCCAGCACGGGGGGCTTACCCGAGACCCAGTACTTC	CASTGGLPETQYF
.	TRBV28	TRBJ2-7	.	TGTGCCAGCAGTTTAGGGTATGACGAGCAGTACTTC	CASSLGYDEQYF
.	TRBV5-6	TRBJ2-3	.	TGTGCCAGCAGCTTGAGGATGGGGCTGGGTTCAGATACGCAGTATTTT	CASSLRMGLGSDTQYF
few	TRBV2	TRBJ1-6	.	TGTGCCAGCAGTGGGGGTTATAGAGGAAATTCACCCCTCCACTTT	CASSGGYRGNSPLHF
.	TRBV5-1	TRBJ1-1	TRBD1	TGCGCCAGCAGCTCAGGACAGGGGGGGAACACTGAAGCTTTCTTT	CASSSGQGGNTEAFF
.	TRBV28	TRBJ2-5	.	TGTGCCAGCAGTTTACTCGGGACACCTAAAGAGACCCAGTACTTC	CASSLLGTPKETQYF
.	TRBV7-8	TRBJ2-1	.	TGTGCCAGCACCGACAAGTACAATGAGCAGTTCTTC	CASTDKYNEQFF
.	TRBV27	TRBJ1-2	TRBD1	TGTGCCAGCAGTCCCCTCGAAGGGGGCGTCTATGGCTACACCTTC	CASSPLEGGVYGYTF
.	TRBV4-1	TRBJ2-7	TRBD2	TGCGCCAGCAGCCAAGGAAGGGGCGGGGGGCGCTCCTACGAGCAGTACTTC	CASSQGRGGGRSYEQYF
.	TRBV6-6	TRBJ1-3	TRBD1	TGTGCCAGCAGTTACACAGGACAGGGAGAAAACACCATATATTTT	CASSYTGQGENTIYF
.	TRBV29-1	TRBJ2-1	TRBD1	TGCAGCGTTGATGTGACAGGGACATACAATGAGCAGTTCTTC	CSVDVTGTYNEQFF
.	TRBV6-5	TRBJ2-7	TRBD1	TGTGCCAGCAGTTACTCCACAGGGGGCGAGCAGTACTTC	CASSYSTGGEQYF
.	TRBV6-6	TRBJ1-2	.	TGTGCCAGCAGTGTCCAGGGTTTCGATGGCTACACCTTC	CASSVQGFDGYTF
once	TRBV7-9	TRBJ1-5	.	TGTGCCAGCAGCCGGGACACAAATCAGCCCCAGCATTTT	CASSRDTNQPQHF
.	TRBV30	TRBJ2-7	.	TGTGCCTGGAGTGCACTTGGTAGGGGTTCCTACGAGCAGTACTTC	CAWSALGRGSYEQYF